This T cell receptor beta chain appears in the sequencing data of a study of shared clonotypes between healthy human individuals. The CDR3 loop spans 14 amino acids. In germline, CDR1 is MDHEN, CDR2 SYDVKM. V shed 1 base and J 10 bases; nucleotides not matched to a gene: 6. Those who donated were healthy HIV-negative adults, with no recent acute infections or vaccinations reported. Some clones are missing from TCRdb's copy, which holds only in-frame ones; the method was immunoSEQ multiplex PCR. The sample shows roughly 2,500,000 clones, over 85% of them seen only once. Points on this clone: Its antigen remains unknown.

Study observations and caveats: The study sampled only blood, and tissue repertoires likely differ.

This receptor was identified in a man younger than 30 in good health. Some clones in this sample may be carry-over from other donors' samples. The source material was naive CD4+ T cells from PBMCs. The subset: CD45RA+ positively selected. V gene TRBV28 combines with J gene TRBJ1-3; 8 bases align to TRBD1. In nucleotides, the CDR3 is TGTGCCAGCAGTTTATTAAGGACAGGGTGGACCATATATTTT. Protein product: CASSLLRTGWTIYF.